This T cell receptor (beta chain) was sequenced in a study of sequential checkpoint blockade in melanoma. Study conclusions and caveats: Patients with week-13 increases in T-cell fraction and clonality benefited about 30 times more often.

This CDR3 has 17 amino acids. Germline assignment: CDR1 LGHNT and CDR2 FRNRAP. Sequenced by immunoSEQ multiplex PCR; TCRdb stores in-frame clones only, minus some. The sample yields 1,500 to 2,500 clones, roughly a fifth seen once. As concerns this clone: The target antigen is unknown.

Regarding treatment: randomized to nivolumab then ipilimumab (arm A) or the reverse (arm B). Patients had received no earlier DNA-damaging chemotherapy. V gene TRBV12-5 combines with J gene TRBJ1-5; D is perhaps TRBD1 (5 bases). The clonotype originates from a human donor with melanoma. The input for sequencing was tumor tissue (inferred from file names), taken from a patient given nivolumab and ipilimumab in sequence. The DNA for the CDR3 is TGTGCCAGCACCCATCGGGGGACCCTCAATAGCAATCAGCCCCAGCATTTT. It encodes CASTHRGTLNSNQPQHF.